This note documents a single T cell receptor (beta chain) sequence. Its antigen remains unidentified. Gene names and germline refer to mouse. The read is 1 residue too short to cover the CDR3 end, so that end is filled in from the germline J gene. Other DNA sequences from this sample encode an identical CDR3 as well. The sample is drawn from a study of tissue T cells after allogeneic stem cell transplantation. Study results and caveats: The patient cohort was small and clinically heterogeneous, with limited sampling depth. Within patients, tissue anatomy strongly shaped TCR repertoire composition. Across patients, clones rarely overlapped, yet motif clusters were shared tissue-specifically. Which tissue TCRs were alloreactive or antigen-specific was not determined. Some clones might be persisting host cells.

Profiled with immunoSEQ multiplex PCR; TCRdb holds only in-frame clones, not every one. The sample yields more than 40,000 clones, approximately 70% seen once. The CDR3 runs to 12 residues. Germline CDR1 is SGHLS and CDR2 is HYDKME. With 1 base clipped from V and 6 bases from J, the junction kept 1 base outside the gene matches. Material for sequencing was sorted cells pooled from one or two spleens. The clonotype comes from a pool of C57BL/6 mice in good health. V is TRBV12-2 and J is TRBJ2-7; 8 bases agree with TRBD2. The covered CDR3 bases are TGTGCCAGCTCTCTTGGGGGGGGTGAACAGTAC. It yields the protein CASSLGGGEQY. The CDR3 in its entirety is CASSLGGGEQYF.